What follows are 30 T cell receptor beta chains derived from one specimen sequenced in a study of blood T cell repertoires in COVID-19. Clones were sequenced by immunoSEQ multiplex PCR, and TCRdb holds only the in-frame ones, with some missing. Here the sample spans roughly 280,000 clones, about 87% being singletons. Sequenced input: PBMCs or T cells enriched from blood (not recorded which). Source of these receptors: a woman aged 45-65 years who had recovered from COVID-19.

The rearrangement uses TRBV3-1 (or the pseudogene TRBV3-2) and TRBJ2-7; no definite D call. The germline gives CDR1 LGHDT, CDR2 YNNKEL (reference sequence). The ends were cut back, 3 bases at V and 0 bases at J, with 3 bases in the middle. This CDR3 is 12 amino acids long. CDR3 coding DNA: TGTGCCAGCAGCCAGAGCTCCTACGAGCAGTACTTC. It yields the protein CASSQSSYEQYF.

This clone was picked up one time. The rearrangement joins TRBV7-9 to TRBJ1-1; TRBD1 aligns across 8 bases. Germline CDR1 is SEHNR and CDR2 is FQNEAQ (reference sequence). CDR3 length equals 14 residues. V dropped 4 bases and J dropped 7; count of bases not matched to a gene: 8. CDR3 in amino acids: CASSSTNRGIEAFF. CDR3 nucleotides: TGTGCCAGCAGCTCCACGAACAGGGGGATTGAAGCTTTCTTT. The full variable domain, completed using reference TRBV7-9 and TRBJ1-1, is DTGVSQNPRHKITKRGQNVTFRCDPISEHNRLYWYRQTLGQGPEFLTYFQNEAQLEKSRLLSDRFSAERPKGSFSTLEIQRTEQGDSAMYLCASSSTNRGIEAFFGQGTRLTVV.

This clone occurred once. This sequence joins TRBV28 and TRBJ1-3; tentative D call: TRBD1 (5 bases). The CDR3 runs to 15 residues. Germline CDR1 MDHEN, CDR2 SYDVKM. Trimming removed 3 bases from V and 2 bases from J, with 11 bases in between. The CDR3 bases are TGTGCCAGCAGTTTGACGGGACTGACTGGAAACACCATATATTTT. Translated, it gives CASSLTGLTGNTIYF.

In this sample, this clone turned up a few times. The chain links TRBV2 to TRBJ1-6; D might be TRBD1 (5 bases). The CDR3 loop spans 15 amino acids. Germline assignment: CDR1 SNHLY and CDR2 FYNNEI. V lost 6 bases and J lost 8, with 17 bases in between. DNA of the CDR3: TGTGCCAGCAGGGCATCGGTTGGGGCGGATTCACCCCTCCACTTT. Protein sequence: CASRASVGADSPLHF.

The J gene is TRBJ1-5, the V gene TRBV18, with D unclear. This CDR3 contains 15 residues. V was cut by 0 bases and J by 0 bases, with 6 bases left in between. Looked up from germline, CDR1 is KGHSH and CDR2 is LQKENI. CDR3 nucleotide sequence: TGTGCCAGCTCACCACCGGGAGCTAGCAATCAGCCCCAGCATTTT. Translated: CASSPPGASNQPQHF.

The gene calls are TRBV5-1 and TRBJ2-1; D possibly corresponds to TRBD1 (6 bases). Trimming took off 4 bases at V and 3 bases at J, with 20 bases between the two ends. The germline V gene has CDR1 SGHRS and CDR2 YFSETQ. The CDR3 extends over 17 amino acids. The CDR3 is CASSEYPGHESYNEQFF. Here the CDR3 DNA reads TGCGCCAGCAGCGAATATCCGGGACACGAAAGCTACAATGAGCAGTTCTTC.

Only one count was recorded for this clone. The chain recombines TRBV28 with TRBJ1-1; D perhaps matches TRBD1 (5 bases). The CDR3 is made up of 15 amino acids. V lost 5 bases and J lost 1, with 14 bases in between. Germline V CDR1 and CDR2: MDHEN, SYDVKM. CDR3 loop: CASSPTPTGNTEAFF. The CDR3, as DNA: TGTGCCAGCAGTCCAACGCCAACAGGGAACACTGAAGCTTTCTTT.

The chain links TRBV28 to TRBJ2-7, with 7 positions matching TRBD1. The CDR3 sequence is 14 residues long. Germline assignment: CDR1 MDHEN and CDR2 SYDVKM. J lost 5 bases, V lost 3 bases, and 7 bases had no gene match. Here the CDR3 DNA reads TGTGCCAGCAGTTTTGACAGGGTCGTAGACGAGCAGTACTTC. Its translation: CASSFDRVVDEQYF.

This clone occurred a few times. This CDR3 is CASSEMTGFGGYTF. CDR3 nucleotide sequence: TGTGCCAGCAGTGAAATGACAGGGTTCGGTGGCTACACCTTC. The chain is built from TRBV6-1 and TRBJ1-2; TRBD1 aligns across 7 bases. Germline V gene data show CDR1 as MNHNS and CDR2 as SASEGT. V was pared by 2 bases and J by 7 bases, with 7 bases of the junction left unmatched. The CDR3 sequence is 14 residues long.

This clone was seen a single time. The chain links TRBV5-1 to TRBJ2-5; 7 nucleotides agree with TRBD2. CDR1 and CDR2 (germline): SGHRS, YFSETQ. The trim removed 1 base at V and 4 bases at J, leaving 4 bases unmatched. The CDR3 is 14 amino acids. The CDR3 DNA reads as TGCGCCAGCAGCTTGCTTTCTAGCGGAGAGACCCAGTACTTC. It translates to CASSLLSSGETQYF. Combining the CDR3 with reference TRBV5-1 and TRBJ2-5 gives the whole variable domain KAGVTQTPRYLIKTRGQQVTLSCSPISGHRSVSWYQQTPGQGLQFLFEYFSETQRNKGNFPGRFSGRQFSNSRSEMNVSTLELGDSALYLCASSLLSSGETQYFGPGTRLLVL.

The chain carries TRBV29-1 and TRBJ1-2; 8 bases line up with TRBD1. The V segment lost 2 bases and the J segment 4 bases; nucleotides outside the gene matches: 6. Germline lookup yields CDR1 SQVTM and CDR2 ANQGSEA. This CDR3 region has 14 residues. The CDR3 region has the DNA TGCAGCGTTGAATTGGACAGGGCCCTCTATGGCTACACCTTC. This sequence encodes CSVELDRALYGYTF.

This chain uses TRBV5-1 with TRBJ2-7, with a weak D call TRBD1 (6 bases). Germline CDR1 is SGHRS and CDR2 is YFSETQ. The CDR3 contains 15 residues. With 4 bases removed from V and 5 bases from J, the gap between germline ends came to 19 bases. DNA for the CDR3: TGCGCCAGCAGCGGGGGCGCAGGCCGAGGCGACGAGCAGTACTTC. It specifies CASSGGAGRGDEQYF.

The chain is built from TRBV7-9 and TRBJ1-3; possibly TRBD1 for D (6 bases). Trimming took off 5 bases at V and 0 bases at J, with 23 bases between the two ends. This CDR3 comprises 19 residues. The germline V gene encodes CDR1 SEHNR and CDR2 FQNEAQ (reference sequence). In nucleotides, the CDR3 is TGTGCCAGCAGCCGCGGACAGTCAAAGGGGGGGATCTCTGGAAACACCATATATTTT. Amino acids: CASSRGQSKGGISGNTIYF.

The rearrangement links TRBV7-8 to TRBJ2-1; weak D call: TRBD1 (6 bases). Germline lookup yields CDR1 SGHVS and CDR2 FQNEAQ. V was pared by 4 bases and J by 4 bases, with 14 bases between. The length of the CDR3 is 15 residues. The CDR3 loop reads CASSSGQQKYNEQFF. CDR3 coding DNA: TGTGCCAGCAGCTCGGGACAACAAAAATACAATGAGCAGTTCTTC.

The rearrangement joins TRBV28 to TRBJ2-3; TRBD1 aligns across 7 bases. This CDR3 region has 16 residues. CDR1 and CDR2 from the germline V gene are MDHEN and SYDVKM. The ends lost 3 bases at V and 0 bases at J; junction bases unmatched: 6. CDR3 DNA: TGTGCCAGCAGTTTGGCCGGGACAGCCAGCACAGATACGCAGTATTTT. This sequence encodes CASSLAGTASTDTQYF. The complete variable domain, with remaining parts taken from reference TRBV28 and TRBJ2-3, reads DVKVTQSSRYLVKRTGEKVFLECVQDMDHENMFWYRQDPGLGLRLIYFSYDVKMKEKGDIPEGYSVSREKKERFSLILESASTNQTSMYLCASSLAGTASTDTQYFGPGTRLTVL.

The CDR3 sequence: CASSLSSSGIYEQYF. CDR3 coding DNA: TGCGCCAGCAGCTTGTCGTCTAGCGGGATCTACGAGCAGTACTTC. This rearrangement joins TRBV5-1 to TRBJ2-7; TRBD2 agrees at 9 bases. The CDR3 is 15 amino acids. Germline V lookup: CDR1 SGHRS, CDR2 YFSETQ. V lost 1 base to trimming and J lost 3 bases; unmatched junction nucleotides: 5.

V usage is TRBV5-4 and J usage is TRBJ1-1; 9 nucleotides align to TRBD1. From germline, CDR1 is SGHNT and CDR2 YYREEE (reference sequence). V gave up 4 bases and J gave up 2 bases; unmatched junction bases: 6. The CDR3 contains 15 residues. The CDR3, as DNA: TGTGCCAGCAGCCTACCGGGACAGGGAAACACTGAAGCTTTCTTT. Amino acids: CASSLPGQGNTEAFF. Full variable domain (rest looked up from reference TRBV5-4 and TRBJ1-1): ETGVTQSPTHLIKTRGQQVTLRCSSQSGHNTVSWYQQALGQGPQFIFQYYREEENGRGNFPPRFSGLQFPNYSSELNVNALELDDSALYLCASSLPGQGNTEAFFGQGTRLTVV.

Concerning this clone: This sample includes further DNA sequences coding for the same CDR3. This chain joins TRBV15 and TRBJ1-1; TRBD1 aligns across 9 bases. Losses at the gene ends were 0 bases for V and 5 bases for J; bases not matched to a gene: 4. Per the germline V gene, CDR1 is LNHNV and CDR2 is YYDKDF (reference sequence). CDR3 size: 15 residues. CDR3 bases: TGTGCCACCAGCAGAGAGGGACAGGGTTTGACTGAAGCTTTCTTT. It yields the protein CATSREGQGLTEAFF. The full variable domain, its missing parts supplied by reference TRBV15 and TRBJ1-1, is DAMVIQNPRYQVTQFGKPVTLSCSQTLNHNVMYWYQQKSSQAPKLLFHYYDKDFNNEADTPDNFQSRRPNTSFCFLDIRSPGLGDTAMYLCATSREGQGLTEAFFGQGTRLTVV.

The chain combines TRBV2 with TRBJ2-4; 7 positions match TRBD1. J lost 0 bases, V lost 7 bases, and 6 bases had no gene match. The germline gives CDR1 SNHLY, CDR2 FYNNEI. The CDR3 loop spans 15 amino acids. This CDR3 is CASTLQGLAKNIQYF. In nucleotides, the CDR3 is TGTGCCAGCACTCTACAGGGGTTAGCCAAAAACATTCAGTACTTC. The variable domain in full, with the rest retrieved from reference TRBV2 and TRBJ2-4, is EPEVTQTPSHQVTQMGQEVILRCVPISNHLYFYWYRQILGQKVEFLVSFYNNEISEKSEIFDDQFSVERPDGSNFTLKIRSTKLEDSAMYFCASTLQGLAKNIQYFGAGTRLSVL.

This clone appeared once. CDR3 DNA sequence: TGTGCCAGCTCACCACTGATGGACAGTTCAGATGGCTACACCTTC. Its translation is CASSPLMDSSDGYTF. The chain has TRBV18 and TRBJ1-2, with D possibly TRBD1 on 6 matching bases. Germline-derived CDR1 and CDR2 are KGHSH and LQKENI. V was cut by 1 base and J by 6 bases, with 15 bases left in between. There are 15 residues in the CDR3.

The CDR3 loop reads CASTRGGSSYEQYF. The CDR3 nucleotides read TGTGCCAGTACCCGCGGGGGGAGCTCCTACGAGCAGTACTTC. The chain is built from TRBV28 and TRBJ2-7, with 8 bases lining up with TRBD2. V was clipped by 9 bases and J by 0 bases; unmatched bases: 7. This CDR3 is built from 14 residues. Germline V gives CDR1 MDHEN, CDR2 SYDVKM.

The rearrangement uses TRBV9 and TRBJ2-1, with D unclear. The CDR3 spans 13 residues. With 2 bases removed from V and 7 bases from J, the gap between germline ends came to 10 bases. Germline V CDR1 and CDR2: SGDLS, YYNGEE. In DNA, the CDR3 is TGTGCCAGCAGCGTCGGAACAGCAAATGAGCAGTTCTTC. Translating gives CASSVGTANEQFF.

This chain connects TRBV10-2 to TRBJ1-1; 7 bases are a match to TRBD1. CDR3 length equals 15 residues. The J segment lost 10 bases and the V segment lost 2 bases, leaving 13 bases of the junction unmatched. Germline V CDR1 and CDR2: WSHSY, SAAADI. The chain's CDR3 is CASSETSPTGLRAFF. The CDR3 DNA sequence: TGCGCCAGCAGTGAGACCTCCCCGACAGGGTTGCGAGCTTTCTTT.

V and J are TRBV19 and TRBJ1-5; a possible D gene is TRBD1 (5 bases). CDR1 LNHDA and CDR2 SQIVND come from the germline V gene (reference sequence). V lost 1 base to trimming and J lost 1 base, with 8 bases between them. The CDR3 spans 15 residues. CDR3: CASSIGQGSNQPQHF. Here the CDR3 DNA reads TGTGCCAGTAGTATAGGGCAGGGAAGCAATCAGCCCCAGCATTTT.

The chain uses TRBV2 and TRBJ1-2, with 7 bases aligning to TRBD1. CDR1 is SNHLY, CDR2 FYNNEI, per germline. The CDR3 is 12 residues long. V lost 6 bases to trimming and J lost 8 bases; unmatched junction nucleotides: 6. The CDR3 reads CASRGQVGGYTF. As DNA, the CDR3 is TGTGCCAGCAGAGGACAGGTGGGCGGCTACACCTTC.

The CDR3 sequence: CASSPGQGVGEQYF. The CDR3 nucleotides are TGTGCCAGCAGCCCTGGGCAGGGGGTGGGGGAGCAGTACTTC. This rearrangement joins TRBV5-4 to TRBJ2-7; 7 bases are shared with TRBD1. The CDR3 contains 14 residues. In germline, CDR1 is SGHNT, CDR2 YYREEE (reference sequence). The V and J ends lost 4 bases and 7 bases, in that order; junction bases with no gene match: 11.

The chain employs TRBV15 and TRBJ2-1; TRBD2 matches 10 bases. CDR1 and CDR2 from the germline V gene are LNHNV and YYDKDF (reference sequence). V dropped 4 bases and J dropped 0; count of bases not matched to a gene: 6. The CDR3 is 17 residues long. As DNA, the CDR3 is TGTGCCACCAGCAAACGACCTAGCGGGAGCTCCTACAATGAGCAGTTCTTC. Translated: CATSKRPSGSSYNEQFF.

V is TRBV7-3 and J is TRBJ2-3; 8 positions agree with TRBD2. Germline CDR1 is SGHTA and CDR2 is FQGTGA. The CDR3 is 14 residues long. V lost 5 bases to trimming and J lost 4 bases; unmatched junction nucleotides: 5. The CDR3 DNA reads TGTGCCAGCAGCCCCGCGGGAGGAGCAGATACGCAGTATTTT. This gives the protein CASSPAGGADTQYF.

The CDR3: CASLGGAREKLFF. In DNA form, the CDR3 reads TGTGCCAGCCTCGGGGGGGCTCGTGAAAAACTGTTTTTT. The gene calls are TRBV28 and TRBJ1-4; TRBD1 might be the D (6 bases). Germline CDR1 MDHEN, CDR2 SYDVKM. Trimming left V 8 bases short and J 7 bases short, with 14 bases between. The CDR3 contains 13 residues.

The genes are TRBV11-2 and TRBJ1-3, with D possibly TRBD1 on 5 matching bases. Germline loops: CDR1 SGHAT, CDR2 FQNNGV. Between the trimmed V and J ends, which lost 3 bases and 1 base, there was a span of 10 bases. The CDR3 is 15 residues long. The CDR3: CASSLQGLSGNTIYF. The CDR3, as DNA: TGTGCCAGCAGCTTGCAGGGTCTTTCTGGAAACACCATATATTTT.